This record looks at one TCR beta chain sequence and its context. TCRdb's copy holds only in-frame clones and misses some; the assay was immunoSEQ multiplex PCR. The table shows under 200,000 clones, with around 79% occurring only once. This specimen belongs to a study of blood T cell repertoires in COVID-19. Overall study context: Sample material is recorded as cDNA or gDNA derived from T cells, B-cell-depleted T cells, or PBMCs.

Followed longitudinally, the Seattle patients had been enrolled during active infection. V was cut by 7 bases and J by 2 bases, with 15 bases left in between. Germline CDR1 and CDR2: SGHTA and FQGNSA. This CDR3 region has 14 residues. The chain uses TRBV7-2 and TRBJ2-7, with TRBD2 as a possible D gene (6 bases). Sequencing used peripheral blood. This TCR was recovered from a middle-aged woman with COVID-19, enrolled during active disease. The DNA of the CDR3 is TGTGCCAGCACCCCAGACCGGGGGACCTACGAGCAGTACTTC. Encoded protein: CASTPDRGTYEQYF. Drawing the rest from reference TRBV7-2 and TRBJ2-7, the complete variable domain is GAGVSQSPSNKVTEKGKDVELRCDPISGHTALYWYRQSLGQGLEFLIYFQGNSAPDKSGLPSDRFSAERTGGSVSTLTIQRTQQEDSAVYLCASTPDRGTYEQYFGPGTRLTVT.